These T cell receptor beta chains were read from a single sample in a study of blood T cell repertoires in COVID-19. The protocol was immunoSEQ multiplex PCR, while the TCRdb copy is restricted to in-frame clones and leaves out a portion. The sample contains just over 70,000 clones, around 79% of which appear only once. Sample: peripheral blood. Receptors were obtained from a woman in her sixties or seventies with acute or convalescent COVID-19. The CDR3 runs from the conserved cysteine through the conserved F or W. A D gene is named only where the DNA matches it firmly. Only part of the rows carry a size: once, few, many, or a class if the clone is expanded.

V,size,D,J,CDR3,DNA
TRBV11-3,-,TRBD2,TRBJ2-3,CASSPGGLAGVDTQYF,TGTGCCAGCAGCCCGGGGGGACTAGCGGGAGTAGATACGCAGTATTTT
TRBV6-5,-,TRBD1,TRBJ1-3,CASVNQGGHTIYF,TGTGCCAGCGTGAATCAGGGGGGCCACACCATATATTTT
TRBV12-3/TRBV12-4,-,TRBD1,TRBJ1-2,CASSSQGGYGYTF,TGTGCCAGCAGTTCACAGGGGGGCTATGGCTACACCTTC
TRBV5-1,few,-,TRBJ1-4,CASSRTGGPEKLFF,TGCGCCAGCAGCCGGACGGGGGGCCCTGAAAAACTGTTTTTT
TRBV7-9,few,-,TRBJ1-5,CASSSLTVNQPQHF,TGTGCCAGCAGCTCCTTAACGGTCAATCAGCCCCAGCATTTT
TRBV9,few,-,TRBJ1-6,CASSASETSRSPLHF,TGTGCCAGCAGCGCCTCGGAGACTTCGAGGTCACCCCTCCACTTT
TRBV4-3,-,-,TRBJ1-3,CASSQDGGGSGNTIYF,TGCGCCAGCAGCCAAGATGGCGGAGGCTCTGGAAACACCATATATTTT
TRBV18,-,TRBD1,TRBJ1-1,CASSPPRGQGVTEAFF,TGTGCCAGCTCACCACCCAGGGGACAGGGGGTCACTGAAGCTTTCTTT
TRBV19,-,TRBD1,TRBJ1-2,CASSTWTGQDGYTF,TGTGCCAGTAGTACCTGGACAGGGCAGGATGGCTACACCTTC
TRBV24-1,-,TRBD1,TRBJ1-4,CATSEAGGDEKLFF,TGTGCCACCAGTGAGGCAGGGGGCGATGAAAAACTGTTTTTT
TRBV4-2,-,TRBD2,TRBJ2-5,CASSKPGLAAQETQYF,TGTGCCAGCAGCAAACCCGGACTAGCGGCACAAGAGACCCAGTACTTC
TRBV19,few,-,TRBJ1-2,CASSIEGRNYGYTF,TGTGCCAGTAGTATTGAGGGCAGAAACTATGGCTACACCTTC
TRBV7-3,few,-,TRBJ2-3,CASSSTPSAVAQYF,TGTGCCAGCAGCTCGACCCCCTCGGCGGTTGCGCAGTATTTT
TRBV3-1/TRBV3-2,-,-,TRBJ2-5,CASSQDWTVQETQYF,TGTGCCAGCAGCCAAGATTGGACTGTCCAAGAGACCCAGTACTTC
TRBV6-5,-,TRBD2,TRBJ2-1,CAREPGLAGDNEQFF,TGTGCCAGAGAGCCGGGACTAGCGGGGGACAATGAGCAGTTCTTC
TRBV5-4,-,-,TRBJ2-2,CASSPGGPRDGELFF,TGTGCCAGCAGCCCCGGGGGGCCTCGGGACGGGGAGCTGTTTTTT
TRBV10-3,-,-,TRBJ2-2,CAINTEVTGELFF,TGTGCCATCAATACAGAAGTCACCGGGGAGCTGTTTTTT
TRBV27,-,-,TRBJ2-1,CASSLGGNEQFF,TGTGCCAGCAGTTTAGGGGGGAATGAGCAGTTCTTC
TRBV3-1/TRBV3-2,-,TRBD1,TRBJ2-3,CASSPTGAWSTDTQYF,TGTGCCAGCAGCCCCACAGGGGCCTGGTCAACAGATACGCAGTATTTT
TRBV2,-,-,TRBJ2-7,CASSDPPSGVAYEQYF,TGTGCCAGCAGTGACCCCCCAAGCGGCGTGGCCTACGAGCAGTACTTC
TRBV5-1,-,-,TRBJ1-1,CASSSHENTEAFF,TGCGCCAGCAGCAGCCATGAGAACACTGAAGCTTTCTTT
TRBV29-1,-,TRBD1,TRBJ1-1,CSVERSLREGATNTEAFF,TGCAGCGTTGAACGCTCTCTTCGGGAGGGGGCTACGAACACTGAAGCTTTCTTT
TRBV12-5,-,-,TRBJ1-1,CASGTGGAEAFF,TGTGCTAGTGGTACCGGCGGGGCAGAAGCTTTCTTT
TRBV6-2/TRBV6-3,few,-,TRBJ2-1,CASSWSLGQTYNEQFF,TGTGCCAGCAGTTGGAGCTTAGGTCAGACCTACAATGAGCAGTTCTTC
TRBV7-8,-,-,TRBJ2-3,CASSPGRAGARTDTQYF,TGTGCCAGCAGCCCTGGGAGGGCGGGGGCTCGCACAGATACGCAGTATTTT
TRBV7-3,once,TRBD2,TRBJ2-1,CASSGSGRLAGGSYNEQFF,TGTGCCAGCAGCGGTTCCGGTCGGCTAGCGGGAGGGTCCTACAATGAGCAGTTCTTC
TRBV3-1/TRBV3-2,-,TRBD2,TRBJ2-1,CASSLSRLAVGVF,TGTGCCAGCAGCCTGAGCCGGCTAGCGGTGGGGGTCTTC
TRBV7-6,-,TRBD1,TRBJ2-6,CASSLRPTGDGANVLTF,TGTGCCAGCAGCCTCCGACCCACAGGGGACGGGGCCAACGTCCTGACTTTC
TRBV10-2,-,TRBD2,TRBJ2-3,CASILTSASDTQYF,TGCGCCAGCATATTGACTAGCGCCTCAGATACGCAGTATTTT
TRBV27,-,TRBD1,TRBJ1-2,CASSLMGQGDSGYTF,TGTGCCAGCAGTTTAATGGGACAGGGGGACTCTGGCTACACCTTC
TRBV29-1,-,-,TRBJ2-7,CSALAPGYEQYF,TGCAGCGCTCTGGCTCCCGGGTACGAGCAGTACTTC
TRBV30,-,TRBD1,TRBJ2-3,CAWSGTGKIDTQYF,TGTGCCTGGAGTGGGACAGGCAAAATAGATACGCAGTATTTT
TRBV20-1,once,TRBD1,TRBJ1-1,CSASAPGQTNTEAFF,TGCAGTGCTAGTGCTCCGGGACAGACGAACACTGAAGCTTTCTTT
TRBV5-5,few,-,TRBJ2-7,CASSLSGQAIYEQYF,TGTGCCAGCAGCTTGAGTGGGCAGGCTATCTACGAGCAGTACTTC
TRBV19,-,TRBD2,TRBJ2-3,CASSLAGADTQYF,TGTGCCAGTAGTCTAGCGGGAGCAGATACGCAGTATTTT
TRBV5-6,-,-,TRBJ1-5,CASSFSRGLGNQPQHF,TGTGCCAGCAGCTTTTCCAGGGGACTAGGCAATCAGCCCCAGCATTTT
TRBV5-1,-,TRBD1,TRBJ2-7,CASSSTPGQGYEQYF,TGCGCCAGCAGCTCAACTCCGGGACAGGGCTACGAGCAGTACTTC
TRBV9,-,TRBD1,TRBJ2-2,CASGTEITGELFF,TGTGCCAGCGGGACAGAGATCACCGGGGAGCTGTTTTTT
TRBV5-6,-,-,TRBJ2-1,CASSFQVVYNEQFF,TGTGCCAGCAGCTTCCAGGTGGTGTACAATGAGCAGTTCTTC
TRBV9,-,-,TRBJ2-1,CASRGAVGEQFF,TGTGCCAGCAGGGGAGCGGTTGGTGAGCAGTTCTTC
TRBV9,-,-,TRBJ1-6,CASSPRPSNSHSPLHF,TGTGCCAGCAGCCCCCGCCCTAGCAATTCCCATTCACCCCTCCACTTT
TRBV9,-,-,TRBJ1-5,CASSPEGTMGQPQHF,TGTGCCAGCAGCCCAGAGGGGACTATGGGTCAGCCCCAGCATTTT
TRBV6-5,-,TRBD1,TRBJ1-5,CASLGQGRQPQHF,TGTGCCAGCCTTGGACAGGGCCGGCAGCCCCAGCATTTT
TRBV27,-,-,TRBJ1-5,CASSLHGAGYQPQHF,TGTGCCAGCAGTTTACATGGGGCGGGATATCAGCCCCAGCATTTT
TRBV27,once,TRBD2,TRBJ2-1,CASSSPGLAEYNEQFF,TGTGCCAGCAGTTCCCCTGGACTAGCGGAGTACAATGAGCAGTTCTTC
TRBV3-1/TRBV3-2,-,-,TRBJ1-1,CASSQGGDTEAFF,TGTGCCAGCAGCCAGGGGGGTGACACTGAAGCTTTCTTT
TRBV18,-,-,TRBJ2-1,CASSPMSPGTDRNEQFF,TGTGCCAGCTCACCGATGAGCCCCGGAACAGACCGCAATGAGCAGTTCTTC
TRBV28,-,TRBD1,TRBJ1-4,CASSPTARGLSNEKLFF,TGTGCCAGCAGTCCCACCGCCAGGGGGCTATCTAATGAAAAACTGTTTTTT
TRBV29-1,once,TRBD1,TRBJ1-1,CSVEERNRGTEAFF,TGCAGCGTTGAAGAGAGGAACAGGGGCACTGAAGCTTTCTTT
TRBV7-2,-,TRBD1,TRBJ1-1,CASSPRGQAMNTEAFF,TGTGCCAGCAGCCCCCGGGGACAGGCAATGAACACTGAAGCTTTCTTT
TRBV12-3/TRBV12-4,-,-,TRBJ2-5,CASSLVRWETQYF,TGTGCCAGCAGTTTAGTCCGGTGGGAGACCCAGTACTTC
TRBV7-2,once,-,TRBJ1-5,CASSLDGGYQPQHF,TGTGCCAGCAGCTTAGATGGCGGGTATCAGCCCCAGCATTTT
TRBV5-4,-,TRBD2,TRBJ2-7,CASSWGPLAGAYEQYF,TGTGCCAGCAGCTGGGGGCCCCTAGCGGGAGCCTACGAGCAGTACTTC
TRBV18,once,-,TRBJ1-1,CASSAGPGQNTEAFF,TGTGCCAGCTCCGCAGGGCCGGGACAGAACACTGAAGCTTTCTTT
TRBV28,-,TRBD1,TRBJ2-5,CASRGQSKRTQYF,TGTGCCAGCAGGGGACAGTCTAAGAGGACCCAGTACTTC
TRBV3-1/TRBV3-2,-,TRBD2,TRBJ2-3,CASSPSPGGRYF,TGTGCCAGCAGCCCTTCGCCGGGAGGTCGTTATTTT
TRBV19,-,-,TRBJ2-5,CASTTGTTYQETQYF,TGTGCCAGTACCACAGGGACAACCTACCAAGAGACCCAGTACTTC
TRBV29-1,-,TRBD2,TRBJ2-3,CSVVLDLTSSDTQYF,TGCAGCGTCGTCCTCGATCTGACTAGCTCGGATACGCAGTATTTT